These 3 T cell receptor beta chains share one sample of origin, sequenced in a study of naive and memory T cell subsets. Amplification of ligated cDNA took four PCR rounds with SP2 and nested alpha and beta constant primers. Via MiXCR, TCRdb re-called the UMI-ligation and nested PCR reads, giving one row per CDR3 protein. The sample lists roughly 36,000 distinct CDR3 sequences, around 10% occurring once. The treatment here: skin biopsy from PPD injection site in Mantoux-positive individual. An oligonucleotide containing a UMI was ligated to the 3' end of TCR cDNA. The specimen was skin, collected from a tuberculin skin test site. These receptors all come from an adult in good health.

In its sample, this clonotype is medium-sized. CDR3 nucleotides: TGTGCCAGCAGCCGCTCGACAGGGCCAGATACGCAGTATTTT. Translation gives CASSRSTGPDTQYF. The V and J genes are TRBV11-2 and TRBJ2-3, with 7 bases fitting TRBD1. The V and J ends lost 5 bases and 4 bases, in that order; junction bases with no gene match: 6. The CDR3 length is 14 residues. Germline loops: CDR1 SGHAT, CDR2 FQNNGV.

V and J are TRBV28 and TRBJ2-5; D unclear. The V end was cut by 5 bases, the J end by 1 base, with 8 bases between. CDR3 length: 13 residues. Germline values: CDR1 MDHEN, CDR2 SYDVKM. The CDR3 region has the DNA TGTGCCAGCAGTCCGCCTAGCCAAGAGACCCAGTACTTC. This translates into CASSPPSQETQYF.

The chain couples TRBV19 to TRBJ2-1; 7 bases line up with TRBD2. Germline-derived CDR1 and CDR2 are LNHDA and SQIVND (reference sequence). This CDR3 comprises 13 residues. The V and J ends lost 4 bases and 8 bases, in that order; junction bases with no gene match: 5. The CDR3 loop reads CASSTHGGDEQFF. For the CDR3, the DNA is TGTGCCAGTAGTACCCATGGGGGGGATGAGCAGTTCTTC.